The 23 T cell receptor beta chains below come from one sample, sequenced in a study of T cells after yellow fever vaccination. TCRdb re-derived calls from the 5' RACE reads in MiXCR, one entry per CDR3 protein. The sample holds 30,000 or so distinct CDR3 sequences, 4.4% seen once. Specimen: CD8+ T cells sorted from PBMCs, collected 5 days after the yellow fever booster vaccination. These receptors originate from a man in his thirties or forties who received the YFV17D yellow fever vaccine.

The sample holds many counts of this clonotype. The rearrangement joins TRBV4-3 to TRBJ2-1; D remains unclear. Trimming stripped 6 bases from V and 0 bases from J, with 12 bases between. Germline CDR1 is LGHNA and CDR2 is YSLEER. The CDR3 is made up of 15 amino acids. CDR3 protein: CASRVTVSSYNEQFF. Written as DNA, the CDR3 is TGCGCCAGCAGGGTGACCGTGAGCTCCTACAATGAGCAGTTCTTC.

This clonotype was counted ten times or more. J is TRBJ2-3 and V is TRBV19; D unresolved. Per the germline V gene, CDR1 is LNHDA and CDR2 is SQIVND (reference sequence). The CDR3 consists of 13 residues. V lost 7 bases and J 1 base, leaving 9 bases between the germline ends. CDR3 coding DNA: TGTGCCAGTACCGCCCTTGGCACAGATACGCAGTATTTT. It translates to CASTALGTDTQYF. The full variable domain, rest sourced from reference TRBV19 and TRBJ2-3, is DGGITQSPKYLFRKEGQNVTLSCEQNLNHDAMYWYRQDPGQGLRLIYYSQIVNDFQKGDIAEGYSVSREKKESFPLTVTSAQKNPTAFYLCASTALGTDTQYFGPGTRLTVL.

This clonotype showed up many times. This chain connects TRBV25-1 to TRBJ2-7; tentative D call: TRBD2 (5 bases). The CDR3 is made up of 12 amino acids. Germline CDR1 is MGHDK and CDR2 is SYGVNS. V was shortened by 5 bases and J by 3 bases, with 8 bases between the two germline ends. CDR3 DNA sequence: TGTGCCAGCAGTACCGGGAACTACGAGCAGTACTTC. Translation gives CASSTGNYEQYF.

This clonotype was picked up many times. This sequence joins TRBV11-3 and TRBJ2-2; 14 bases align to TRBD2. This CDR3 comprises 18 residues. The V segment lost 1 base and the J segment 5 bases; nucleotides outside the gene matches: 6. Germline CDR1 SGHNT, CDR2 YENEEA. DNA for the CDR3: TGTGCCAGCAGCTTAGGATGGACTAGCGGGAGGTGGACCGGGGAGCTGTTTTTT. This encodes CASSLGWTSGRWTGELFF.

In this sample, this clonotype turned up many times. The genes are TRBV11-2 and TRBJ2-1; D is possibly TRBD1 (5 bases). V was pared by 3 bases and J by 1 base, with 16 bases between. This CDR3 comprises 17 residues. Germline assignment: CDR1 SGHAT and CDR2 FQNNGV. The chain's CDR3 is CASSLLGVLVSYNEQFF. CDR3 sequence (DNA): TGTGCCAGCAGCTTGCTAGGGGTTCTCGTTTCCTACAATGAGCAGTTCTTC.

At least ten counts were recorded for this clonotype. The V gene is TRBV4-2, the J gene TRBJ2-1; D is perhaps TRBD2 (6 bases). From germline, CDR1 is LGHNA and CDR2 YNFKEQ. Trimming shortened V by 0 bases and J by 8 bases, and 17 bases separated the two germline ends. The length of the CDR3 is 16 residues. The CDR3 nucleotides are TGTGCCAGCAGCCAAGATAAGGGTCTAGCGAGGTATGAGCAGTTCTTC. Translation gives CASSQDKGLARYEQFF.

This clonotype was seen many times. This sequence joins TRBV20-1 and TRBJ2-7; 9 bases map to TRBD2. Germline V gives CDR1 DFQATT, CDR2 SNEGSKA (reference sequence). The length of the CDR3 is 16 residues. V shed 0 bases, J shed 3 bases, and the junction held 9 bases outside the gene matches. For the CDR3, the DNA is TGCAGTGCTAGAGATACCACTAGCGGGTTGATCTACGAGCAGTACTTC. Its translation: CSARDTTSGLIYEQYF.

This clonotype was counted ten times or more. V is TRBV5-5 and J is TRBJ2-5, with D possibly TRBD1 on 5 matching bases. V shed 4 bases and J shed 1 base, with 11 bases lying between them. The CDR3 is made up of 14 amino acids. CDR1 and CDR2 (germline): SGHKS, YYEKEE (reference sequence). CDR3 sequence reads: CASSPIQVQETQYF. As DNA, the CDR3 is TGTGCCAGCAGCCCGATACAGGTCCAAGAGACCCAGTACTTC.

This clonotype was seen many times. The V call is TRBV7-2, the J call TRBJ2-1; D may be TRBD1 (6 bases). Germline V lookup: CDR1 SGHTA, CDR2 FQGNSA. CDR3 size: 17 residues. V was clipped by 2 bases and J by 0 bases, with 14 bases between them. CDR3 sequence reads: CASSLWGPASSYNEQFF. In DNA, the CDR3 is TGTGCCAGCAGCTTATGGGGGCCAGCAAGCTCCTACAATGAGCAGTTCTTC.

This clonotype was counted ten times or more. The chain uses TRBV29-1 and TRBJ2-1; possibly TRBD1 for D (6 bases). Trimming cost V 8 bases and J 5 bases, with 19 bases left between them. The CDR3 sequence is 14 residues long. Germline CDR1 reads SQVTM; CDR2 reads ANQGSEA. CDR3: CSSLRRDTNNEQFF. The CDR3 DNA reads as TGCAGCTCCCTGCGAAGGGACACAAACAATGAGCAGTTCTTC.

This clonotype was seen ten or more times. V is TRBV12-3 or TRBV12-4 and J is TRBJ2-1; D assignment may be TRBD1 or TRBD2 (5 bases each). This CDR3 spans 16 amino acids. V was clipped by 3 bases and J by 0 bases, with 12 bases between them. CDR3 bases: TGTGCCAGCAGTTTTGGGGGTTCGAGCTCCTACAATGAGCAGTTCTTC. Protein product: CASSFGGSSSYNEQFF.

The sample holds many counts of this clonotype. This chain joins TRBV15 and TRBJ2-1; 14 positions match TRBD2. CDR1 and CDR2 (germline): LNHNV, YYDKDF (reference sequence). V was pared by 3 bases and J by 6 bases, with 10 bases of the junction left unmatched. This CDR3 has 18 amino acids. The CDR3 region is CATSSTPPGTSGGNEQFF. CDR3 bases: TGTGCCACCAGCAGCACTCCACCGGGGACTAGCGGGGGCAATGAGCAGTTCTTC.

The sample holds many counts of this clonotype. The chain is built from TRBV29-1 and TRBJ2-7, with TRBD1 matching 8 bases. Germline V gives CDR1 SQVTM, CDR2 ANQGSEA. The ends lost 0 bases at V and 0 bases at J; junction bases unmatched: 10. This CDR3 spans 17 amino acids. CDR3 protein: CSVEDTATGVPSYEQYF. In DNA form, the CDR3 reads TGCAGCGTTGAAGATACCGCGACAGGGGTCCCCTCCTACGAGCAGTACTTC.

This clonotype was observed at least ten times. The chain couples TRBV23-1 to TRBJ2-4; 15 nucleotides align to TRBD2. TRBV23-1 is marked as an open reading frame, function uncertain. The CDR3 is 18 amino acids. J gave up 1 base and V 4 bases, and 5 bases lay outside the gene matches. The CDR3 bases are TGCGCCAGCAGTCGGCCCGGACTAGCGGGAGGGGCCAAAAACATTCAGTACTTC. Amino acid sequence: CASSRPGLAGGAKNIQYF.

There are many counts of this clonotype. The chain carries TRBV9 and TRBJ2-5, with 8 bases aligning to TRBD2. The length of the CDR3 is 17 residues. Trimming removed 5 bases from V and 1 base from J; junction bases left unmatched: 13. Germline values: CDR1 SGDLS, CDR2 YYNGEE. The CDR3 bases are TGTGCCAGCAGTAGGGGGGAAGTAGCGGGGATCCAAGAGACCCAGTACTTC. Translation gives CASSRGEVAGIQETQYF.

The sample holds many counts of this clonotype. This chain uses TRBV5-1 with TRBJ2-2; D uncertain. Germline values: CDR1 SGHRS, CDR2 YFSETQ. The length of the CDR3 is 14 residues. The V gene lost 1 base and the J gene lost 4 bases, with 8 bases spanning the gap. In DNA, the CDR3 is TGCGCCAGCAGCTTGCCCTGGGTCACCGGGGAGCTGTTTTTT. Encoded protein: CASSLPWVTGELFF.

J is TRBJ2-1 and V is TRBV20-1; possibly TRBD2 for D (6 bases). CDR3 length equals 16 residues. CDR1 DFQATT and CDR2 SNEGSKA come from the germline V gene (reference sequence). CDR3 sequence: CWARPPLATFGDEQFF. Written as DNA, the CDR3 is TGCTGGGCTAGGCCCCCTCTAGCGACATTTGGCGATGAGCAGTTCTTC.

This clonotype was counted once. The chain combines TRBV2 with TRBJ2-3, with 9 nucleotides matching TRBD2. V trimming: 8 bases; J trimming: 5 bases; junction bases outside the gene matches: 20. In germline, CDR1 is SNHLY, CDR2 FYNNEI. The CDR3 has 18 residues. CDR3 sequence: CASCPRWASGNRLDTQYF. The DNA for the CDR3 is TGTGCCAGCTGTCCCCGTTGGGCTAGCGGGAACCGCCTAGATACGCAGTATTTT.

This clonotype was seen many times. V gene TRBV30 combines with J gene TRBJ1-2; D ambiguous. The CDR3 loop spans 13 amino acids. Deletions cut 3 bases from V and 1 base from J, with 9 bases between. CDR1 GTSNPN and CDR2 SVGIG come from the germline V gene (reference sequence). This chain's CDR3 is CAWSEVGNYGYTF. The CDR3 bases are TGTGCCTGGAGCGAAGTGGGTAACTATGGCTACACCTTC.

This clonotype was counted at least ten times. The rearrangement uses TRBV3-1 and TRBJ2-7; TRBD1 matches 7 bases. Germline trimming cut 8 bases from V and 3 bases from J; bases unmatched to any gene: 10. Looked up from germline, CDR1 is LGHDT and CDR2 is YNNKEL (reference sequence). The CDR3 covers 14 residues. The CDR3 sequence: CASQGPDRDYEQYF. CDR3 coding DNA: TGTGCCAGCCAGGGGCCCGACAGGGACTACGAGCAGTACTTC.

On this clonotype: This may come from a read error, since a much larger clone is one base off. This rearrangement joins TRBV18 to TRBJ2-7; possible D gene TRBD2, 5 bases. The CDR3 spans 11 residues. From germline, CDR1 is KGHSH and CDR2 LQKENI. The CDR3 sequence: CASSTSGEHYF. CDR3 sequence (DNA): TGTGCCAGCTCAACGTCCGGGGAGCATTACTTC.

This clonotype was detected ten times or more. V and J are TRBV10-3 and TRBJ2-7; 7 bases are shared with TRBD2. The CDR3 extends over 15 amino acids. With V trimmed by 4 bases and J by 4 bases, 10 bases remained unmatched. CDR1 and CDR2 (germline): ENHRY, SYGVKD. In DNA, the CDR3 is TGTGCCATCAGTGGTGAAGCGGGATTAAATTACGAGCAGTACTTC. The encoded protein is CAISGEAGLNYEQYF.

This clonotype was observed many times. This chain connects TRBV13 to TRBJ1-1; weak D call: TRBD1 (6 bases). Germline lookup yields CDR1 PRHDT and CDR2 FYEKMQ (reference sequence). This CDR3 has 15 amino acids. V was cut by 0 bases and J by 3 bases, with 11 bases left in between. The CDR3 DNA is TGTGCCAGCAGCTTAGGCCAGGGGACGTACACTGAAGCTTTCTTT. Translated, it gives CASSLGQGTYTEAFF.